These T cell receptor beta chains were read from a single sample in a study of cytomegalovirus exposure and HLA in healthy donors. The method was immunoSEQ multiplex PCR; TCRdb's version includes in-frame clones alone and lacks a portion of them. The sample includes over 110,000 clones, around 78% of them seen just once. The sequenced sample consisted of PBMCs. These receptors all stem from a woman between 35 and 50 years old in good health and CMV-seropositive. CDR3s include the opening cysteine and the closing phenylalanine or tryptophan. The D gene is left open where the match is weak. Clone size is not always given. Where it is, it says once, few, many or a class for expanded clones.

v_gene: TRBV27
abundance: few
d_gene: TRBD2
j_gene: TRBJ2-2
CDR3nt: TGTGCCAGCAGTCCAGTGGGACTAGCTAACACCGGGGAGCTGTTTTTT
CDR3aa: CASSPVGLANTGELFF

v_gene: TRBV6-5
abundance: few
d_gene: -
j_gene: TRBJ1-6
CDR3nt: TGTGCCAGCAGTTACTCGGGCATTTTTGGGTCACCCCTCCACTTT
CDR3aa: CASSYSGIFGSPLHF

v_gene: TRBV5-4
abundance: few
d_gene: TRBD2
j_gene: TRBJ2-5
CDR3nt: TGTGCCAGCAGCCCGGGGGGGGCTAACCAAGAGACCCAGTACTTC
CDR3aa: CASSPGGANQETQYF

v_gene: TRBV7-9
abundance: -
d_gene: -
j_gene: TRBJ1-1
CDR3nt: TGTTCCAGCAGCTTAGGGACGGGGGTGAACACTGAAGCTTTCTTT
CDR3aa: CSSSLGTGVNTEAFF

v_gene: TRBV2
abundance: few
d_gene: -
j_gene: TRBJ1-2
CDR3nt: TGTGCCAGCAGTGAAGGACAGATCCTTAGCTATGGCTACACCTTC
CDR3aa: CASSEGQILSYGYTF

v_gene: TRBV7-3
abundance: -
d_gene: -
j_gene: TRBJ2-5
CDR3nt: TGTGCCAGCAGCCCGAACAGGGCTAATGGGGAGACCCAGTACTTC
CDR3aa: CASSPNRANGETQYF

v_gene: TRBV19
abundance: -
d_gene: TRBD2
j_gene: TRBJ2-7
CDR3nt: TGTGCCAGTAGTCCAGGACTAGCGGGATCCTACGAGCAGTACTTC
CDR3aa: CASSPGLAGSYEQYF

v_gene: TRBV11-3
abundance: -
d_gene: -
j_gene: TRBJ2-7
CDR3nt: TGTGCCAGCAGCTTGGGAAGCGGTGGGGAGCAGTACTTC
CDR3aa: CASSLGSGGEQYF

v_gene: TRBV19
abundance: -
d_gene: TRBD1
j_gene: TRBJ2-1
CDR3nt: TGTGCCAGTAGTATACGGACAGGGGGGCACAATGAGCAGTTCTTC
CDR3aa: CASSIRTGGHNEQFF

v_gene: TRBV27
abundance: many
d_gene: -
j_gene: TRBJ1-1
CDR3nt: TGTGCCAGCAGTTCCGCTCCCTCGACAAAAAACACTGAAGCTTTCTTT
CDR3aa: CASSSAPSTKNTEAFF

v_gene: TRBV5-1
abundance: -
d_gene: TRBD2
j_gene: TRBJ2-1
CDR3nt: TGCGCCAGCAGCCCGACTAGCGGGAGGGCCTTATACAATGAGCAGTTCTTC
CDR3aa: CASSPTSGRALYNEQFF

v_gene: TRBV18
abundance: -
d_gene: -
j_gene: TRBJ2-7
CDR3nt: TGTGCCAGCTCACCACCGCAGGGCGAGCAGTACTTC
CDR3aa: CASSPPQGEQYF

v_gene: TRBV7-9
abundance: -
d_gene: TRBD1
j_gene: TRBJ2-1
CDR3nt: TGTGCCAGCAGCCTCCGGGGACAGGGCTTGAATGAGCAGTTCTTC
CDR3aa: CASSLRGQGLNEQFF

v_gene: TRBV2
abundance: -
d_gene: -
j_gene: TRBJ2-5
CDR3nt: TGTGCCAGCAGTGACCGGACAGTTCAAGAGACCCAGTACTTC
CDR3aa: CASSDRTVQETQYF

v_gene: TRBV7-9
abundance: -
d_gene: -
j_gene: TRBJ2-5
CDR3nt: TGTGCCAGCAGCTTAGCAGGGGGAGAGACCCAGTACTTC
CDR3aa: CASSLAGGETQYF

v_gene: TRBV7-8
abundance: once
d_gene: -
j_gene: TRBJ1-6
CDR3nt: TGTGCCAGTGTCGACCGGGGGAACTCACCCCTCCACTTT
CDR3aa: CASVDRGNSPLHF

v_gene: TRBV7-6
abundance: -
d_gene: -
j_gene: TRBJ1-3
CDR3nt: TGTGCCAGCAGCTTAGTAGCGGGGGGAAACACCATATATTTT
CDR3aa: CASSLVAGGNTIYF

v_gene: TRBV4-2
abundance: -
d_gene: TRBD2
j_gene: TRBJ2-2
CDR3nt: TGTGCCAGCAGCCAAGATCGTGGTAGCGGGGGAGATACCCCCACCGGGGAGCTGTTTTTT
CDR3aa: CASSQDRGSGGDTPTGELFF

v_gene: TRBV6-5
abundance: -
d_gene: -
j_gene: TRBJ2-7
CDR3nt: TGTGCCAGCAGCCCCGGGACATACTCCTACGAGCAGTACTTC
CDR3aa: CASSPGTYSYEQYF

v_gene: TRBV19
abundance: -
d_gene: -
j_gene: TRBJ2-3
CDR3nt: TGTGCCAGTAGACTGTGGGGGCGGGCAGATACGCAGTATTTT
CDR3aa: CASRLWGRADTQYF

v_gene: TRBV6-5
abundance: -
d_gene: -
j_gene: TRBJ1-1
CDR3nt: TGTGCCAGCAGTTACAATCTCCCGGACACTGAAGCTTTCTTT
CDR3aa: CASSYNLPDTEAFF

v_gene: TRBV11-2
abundance: -
d_gene: TRBD2
j_gene: TRBJ2-3
CDR3nt: TGTGCCAGCAGCTTAGGGGCGGGAGCAACAGATACGCAGTATTTT
CDR3aa: CASSLGAGATDTQYF

v_gene: TRBV7-9
abundance: -
d_gene: -
j_gene: TRBJ1-3
CDR3nt: TGTGCCAGCAGCTTAGAATCGGGAAGAGGAAACACCATATATTTT
CDR3aa: CASSLESGRGNTIYF

v_gene: TRBV6-6
abundance: -
d_gene: -
j_gene: TRBJ2-7
CDR3nt: TGTGCCAGCAGTTACTCGGCAGGGGTTCGCCACGAGCAGTACTTC
CDR3aa: CASSYSAGVRHEQYF

v_gene: TRBV15
abundance: once
d_gene: TRBD2
j_gene: TRBJ2-1
CDR3nt: TGTGCCACCAGCAGAGATCGCAGCGGGATTAGTATTGAGCAGTTCTTC
CDR3aa: CATSRDRSGISIEQFF

v_gene: TRBV7-9
abundance: -
d_gene: -
j_gene: TRBJ2-7
CDR3nt: TGTGCCAGCAGCTTAGGAGGAGGGGGCCTCTTCTCCTACGAGCAGTACTTC
CDR3aa: CASSLGGGGLFSYEQYF

v_gene: TRBV28
abundance: -
d_gene: TRBD2
j_gene: TRBJ2-7
CDR3nt: TGTGCCAGCAGTTTATTTCTGGCGGGAGTCGGGTCCTACGAGCAGTACTTC
CDR3aa: CASSLFLAGVGSYEQYF

v_gene: TRBV29-1
abundance: -
d_gene: TRBD2
j_gene: TRBJ2-7
CDR3nt: TGCAGCGTTGTGTCATCGGGCAGCGGGAGATCTTACTACGAGCAGTACTTC
CDR3aa: CSVVSSGSGRSYYEQYF

v_gene: TRBV7-9
abundance: -
d_gene: -
j_gene: TRBJ2-5
CDR3nt: TGTTCCAGCAGGAACGAGGAGACCCAGTACTTC
CDR3aa: CSSRNEETQYF

v_gene: TRBV27
abundance: -
d_gene: TRBD2
j_gene: TRBJ2-5
CDR3nt: TGTGCCAGCAGTTTATTCGCGGGAGGCTACCAAGAGACCCAGTACTTC
CDR3aa: CASSLFAGGYQETQYF

v_gene: TRBV27
abundance: -
d_gene: -
j_gene: TRBJ1-1
CDR3nt: TGTGCCAGCAGCCCCATAACAGGGAACACTGAAGCTTTCTTT
CDR3aa: CASSPITGNTEAFF

v_gene: TRBV5-1
abundance: -
d_gene: -
j_gene: TRBJ2-5
CDR3nt: TGCGCCAGCAGCTTGGAACCGGCGGGGGCCCTAGAGACCCAGTACTTC
CDR3aa: CASSLEPAGALETQYF

v_gene: TRBV27
abundance: -
d_gene: TRBD2
j_gene: TRBJ2-7
CDR3nt: TGTGCCAGCAGTTATAGCGGGAGGACCTACGAGCAGTACTTC
CDR3aa: CASSYSGRTYEQYF

v_gene: TRBV7-2
abundance: -
d_gene: TRBD1
j_gene: TRBJ2-5
CDR3nt: TGTGCCAGCAGCTTACTTACGGGACAGGAGACCCAGTACTTC
CDR3aa: CASSLLTGQETQYF

v_gene: TRBV6-4
abundance: few
d_gene: -
j_gene: TRBJ2-7
CDR3nt: TGTGCCAGCAGTGACCCGTACGCCGACAGTGGGGATTCCTACGAGCAGTACTTC
CDR3aa: CASSDPYADSGDSYEQYF

v_gene: TRBV15
abundance: -
d_gene: -
j_gene: TRBJ2-7
CDR3nt: TGTGCCACCAGCAGTAGACTGTTCTACGAGCAGTACTTC
CDR3aa: CATSSRLFYEQYF

v_gene: TRBV5-1
abundance: -
d_gene: -
j_gene: TRBJ2-7
CDR3nt: TGCGCCAGCAGCTTGGGCCCCCAAAGAGGAGGGTACGAGCAGTACTTC
CDR3aa: CASSLGPQRGGYEQYF

v_gene: TRBV18
abundance: -
d_gene: TRBD1
j_gene: TRBJ1-1
CDR3nt: TGTGCCAGCTCGCCGGGACAGAACATGAACACTGAAGCTTTCTTT
CDR3aa: CASSPGQNMNTEAFF

v_gene: TRBV6-6
abundance: -
d_gene: -
j_gene: TRBJ2-7
CDR3nt: TGTGCCAGCAGTTACTCGAGGAACAGGCTCGAGCAGTACTTC
CDR3aa: CASSYSRNRLEQYF

v_gene: TRBV5-4
abundance: -
d_gene: -
j_gene: TRBJ2-1
CDR3nt: TGTGCCAGCAGCCCGGGACTCCCCAATGAGCAGTTCTTC
CDR3aa: CASSPGLPNEQFF

v_gene: TRBV9
abundance: -
d_gene: -
j_gene: TRBJ2-2
CDR3nt: TGTGCCAGCAGCGTGGGACACCAAGGGGCCGGGGAGCTGTTTTTT
CDR3aa: CASSVGHQGAGELFF

v_gene: TRBV5-1
abundance: -
d_gene: -
j_gene: TRBJ1-6
CDR3nt: TGCGCCAGCAGCCTGGGGCAGGGGAATTCACCCCTCCACTTT
CDR3aa: CASSLGQGNSPLHF

v_gene: TRBV7-3
abundance: -
d_gene: TRBD2
j_gene: TRBJ2-1
CDR3nt: TGTGCCAGCAGCCCCCGACTAGCGGCCCCAGGTGAGCAGTTCTTC
CDR3aa: CASSPRLAAPGEQFF

v_gene: TRBV29-1
abundance: -
d_gene: -
j_gene: TRBJ2-7
CDR3nt: TGCAGCGTTGCGGCAGGGTCGAGGGAGCAGTACTTC
CDR3aa: CSVAAGSREQYF

v_gene: TRBV6-5
abundance: -
d_gene: -
j_gene: TRBJ2-7
CDR3nt: TGTGCCAGCAGTTACACTAGTACAAGCTCCTACGAGCAGTACTTC
CDR3aa: CASSYTSTSSYEQYF

v_gene: TRBV7-2
abundance: -
d_gene: -
j_gene: TRBJ1-2
CDR3nt: TGTGCCAGCAGCTCTCTAGCTAACTATGGCTACACCTTC
CDR3aa: CASSSLANYGYTF

v_gene: TRBV6-6
abundance: few
d_gene: TRBD1
j_gene: TRBJ1-4
CDR3nt: TGTGCCAGCAGCTGGTCGAGGGGGCCTGAAAAACTGTTTTTT
CDR3aa: CASSWSRGPEKLFF

v_gene: TRBV7-9
abundance: -
d_gene: -
j_gene: TRBJ2-2
CDR3nt: TGTGCCAGCAGCTTAGTCAGGGCCCTAGGCCTCGGGGAGCTGTTTTTT
CDR3aa: CASSLVRALGLGELFF

v_gene: TRBV7-8
abundance: -
d_gene: -
j_gene: TRBJ2-1
CDR3nt: TGTGCCAGCAGCTTGGTGGAGACTGGAAACAATGAGCAGTTCTTC
CDR3aa: CASSLVETGNNEQFF

v_gene: TRBV7-6
abundance: -
d_gene: -
j_gene: TRBJ2-1
CDR3nt: TGTGCCAGCAGCTTAGCTAGCAATGAGCAGTTCTTC
CDR3aa: CASSLASNEQFF